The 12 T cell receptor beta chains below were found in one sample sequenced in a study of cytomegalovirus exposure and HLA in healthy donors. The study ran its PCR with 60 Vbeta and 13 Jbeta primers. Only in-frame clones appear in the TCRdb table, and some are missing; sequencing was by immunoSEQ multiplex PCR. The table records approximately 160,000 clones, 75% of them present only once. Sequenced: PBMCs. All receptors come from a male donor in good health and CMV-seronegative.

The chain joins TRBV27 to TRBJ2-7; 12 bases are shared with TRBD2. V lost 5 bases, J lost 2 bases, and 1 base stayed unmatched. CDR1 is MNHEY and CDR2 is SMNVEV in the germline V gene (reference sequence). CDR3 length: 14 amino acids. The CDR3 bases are TGTGCCAGCAGTAGGACTAGCGGGGCCTACGAGCAGTACTTC. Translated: CASSRTSGAYEQYF.

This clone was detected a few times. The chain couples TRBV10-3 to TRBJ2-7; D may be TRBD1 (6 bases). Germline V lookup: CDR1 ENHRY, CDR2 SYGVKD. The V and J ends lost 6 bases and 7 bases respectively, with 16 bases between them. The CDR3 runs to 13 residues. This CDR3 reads CAISGQGMGEQYF. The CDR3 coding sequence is TGTGCCATCAGCGGTCAGGGGATGGGGGAGCAGTACTTC.

The CDR3 spells CASSQGELAGGYEQYF. As DNA, the CDR3 is TGCGCCAGCAGCCAAGGGGAACTAGCGGGAGGCTACGAGCAGTACTTC. The chain employs TRBV4-3 and TRBJ2-7; 12 bases fit TRBD2. CDR1 LGHNA and CDR2 YSLEER come from the germline V gene. With 1 base clipped from V and 3 bases from J, the junction kept 4 bases outside the gene matches. CDR3 size: 16 residues.

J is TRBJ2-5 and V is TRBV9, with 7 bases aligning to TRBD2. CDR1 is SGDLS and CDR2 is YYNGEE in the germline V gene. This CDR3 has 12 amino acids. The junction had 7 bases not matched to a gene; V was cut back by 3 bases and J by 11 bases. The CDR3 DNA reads TGTGCCAGCAGCGGCCTCCGGGGGGAGCAGTACTTC. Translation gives CASSGLRGEQYF.

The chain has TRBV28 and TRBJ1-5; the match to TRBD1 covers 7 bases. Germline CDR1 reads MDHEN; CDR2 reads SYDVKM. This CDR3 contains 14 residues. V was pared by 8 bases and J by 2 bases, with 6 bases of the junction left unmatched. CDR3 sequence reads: CASSQGFGNQPQHF. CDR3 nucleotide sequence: TGTGCCAGCTCACAGGGGTTTGGCAATCAGCCCCAGCATTTT.

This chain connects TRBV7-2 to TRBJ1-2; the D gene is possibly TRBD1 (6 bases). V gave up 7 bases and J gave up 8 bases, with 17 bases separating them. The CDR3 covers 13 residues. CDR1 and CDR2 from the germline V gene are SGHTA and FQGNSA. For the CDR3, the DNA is TGTGCCAGCACCTATGGGGCGGGGGGCGGCTACACCTTC. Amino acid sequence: CASTYGAGGGYTF.

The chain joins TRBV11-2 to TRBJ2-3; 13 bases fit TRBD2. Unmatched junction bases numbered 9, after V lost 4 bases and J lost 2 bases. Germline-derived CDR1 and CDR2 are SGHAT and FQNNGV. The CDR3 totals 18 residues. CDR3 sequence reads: CASSSIRLAGGPTDTQYF. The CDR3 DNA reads TGTGCCAGCAGCTCCATCCGACTAGCGGGGGGCCCCACAGATACGCAGTATTTT.

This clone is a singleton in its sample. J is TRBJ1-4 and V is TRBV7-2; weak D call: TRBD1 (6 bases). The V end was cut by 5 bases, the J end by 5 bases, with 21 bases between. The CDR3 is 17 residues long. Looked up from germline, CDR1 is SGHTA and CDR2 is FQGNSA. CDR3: CASSPTRSGAGNEKLFF. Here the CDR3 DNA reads TGTGCCAGCAGCCCAACTCGATCAGGGGCCGGCAATGAAAAACTGTTTTTT.

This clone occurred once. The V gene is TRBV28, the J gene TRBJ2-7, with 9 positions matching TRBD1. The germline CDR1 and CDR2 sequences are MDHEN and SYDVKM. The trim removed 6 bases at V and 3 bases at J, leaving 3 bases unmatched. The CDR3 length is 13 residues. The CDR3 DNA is TGTGCCAGCAGAACGGGACAGGGCTACGAGCAGTACTTC. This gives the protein CASRTGQGYEQYF.

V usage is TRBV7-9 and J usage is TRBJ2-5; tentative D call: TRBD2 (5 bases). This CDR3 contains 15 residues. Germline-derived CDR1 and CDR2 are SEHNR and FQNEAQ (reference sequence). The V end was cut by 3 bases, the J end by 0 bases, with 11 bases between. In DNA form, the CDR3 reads TGTGCCAGCAGCTTTGGTCGGGGTTACCAAGAGACCCAGTACTTC. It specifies CASSFGRGYQETQYF.

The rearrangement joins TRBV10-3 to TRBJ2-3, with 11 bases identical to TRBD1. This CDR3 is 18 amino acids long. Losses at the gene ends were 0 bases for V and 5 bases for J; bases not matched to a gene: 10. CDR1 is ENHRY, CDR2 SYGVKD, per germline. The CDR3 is CAISESRVGTGGRDTQYF. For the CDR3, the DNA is TGTGCCATCAGTGAGTCGCGCGTCGGGACAGGGGGAAGAGATACGCAGTATTTT.

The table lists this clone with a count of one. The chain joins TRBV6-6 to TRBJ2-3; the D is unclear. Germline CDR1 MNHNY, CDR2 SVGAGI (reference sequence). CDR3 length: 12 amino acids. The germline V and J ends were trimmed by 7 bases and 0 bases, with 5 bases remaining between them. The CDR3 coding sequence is TGTGCCAGCACTCTGAGCACAGATACGCAGTATTTT. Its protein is CASTLSTDTQYF.